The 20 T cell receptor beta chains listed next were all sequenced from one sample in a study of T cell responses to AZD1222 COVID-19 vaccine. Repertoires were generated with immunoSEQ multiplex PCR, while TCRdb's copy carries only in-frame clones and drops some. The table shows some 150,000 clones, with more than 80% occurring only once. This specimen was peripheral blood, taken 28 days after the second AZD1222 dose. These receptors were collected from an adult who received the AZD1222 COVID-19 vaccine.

The CDR3 here is CASSLRLAGNEQFF. CDR3 DNA sequence: TGTGCCAGCAGCCTGAGACTAGCCGGTAATGAGCAGTTCTTC. The genes are TRBV14 and TRBJ2-1; 7 bases line up with TRBD2. Germline loops: CDR1 SGHDN, CDR2 FVKESK. The ends lost 4 bases at V and 7 bases at J; junction bases unmatched: 7. The CDR3 has 14 amino acids.

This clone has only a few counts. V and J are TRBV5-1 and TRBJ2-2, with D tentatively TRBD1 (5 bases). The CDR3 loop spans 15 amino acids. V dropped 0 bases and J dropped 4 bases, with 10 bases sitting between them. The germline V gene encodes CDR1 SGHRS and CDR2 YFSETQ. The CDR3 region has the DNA TGCGCCAGCAGCTTGGTGGGGCAGACCACCGGGGAGCTGTTTTTT. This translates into CASSLVGQTTGELFF.

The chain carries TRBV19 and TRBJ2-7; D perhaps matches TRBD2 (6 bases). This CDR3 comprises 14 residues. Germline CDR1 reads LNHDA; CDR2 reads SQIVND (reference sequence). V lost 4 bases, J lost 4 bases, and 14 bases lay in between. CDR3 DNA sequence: TGTGCCAGTAGTACCAGGATAGGGAGGTACGAGCAGTACTTC. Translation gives CASSTRIGRYEQYF.

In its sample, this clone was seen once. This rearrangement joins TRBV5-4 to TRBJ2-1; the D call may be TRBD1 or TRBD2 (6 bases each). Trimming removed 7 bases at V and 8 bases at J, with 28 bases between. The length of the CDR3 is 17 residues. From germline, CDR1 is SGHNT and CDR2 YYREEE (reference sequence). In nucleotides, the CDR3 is TGTGCCAGCCCGAGCCCTCCTATAGGGGGAGGAGTGGATGAGCAGTTCTTC. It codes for CASPSPPIGGGVDEQFF.

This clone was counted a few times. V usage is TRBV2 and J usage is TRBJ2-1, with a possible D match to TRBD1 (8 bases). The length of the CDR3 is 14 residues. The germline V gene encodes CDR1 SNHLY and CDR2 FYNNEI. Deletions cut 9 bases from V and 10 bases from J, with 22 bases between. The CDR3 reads CARRDAGQGGEQFF. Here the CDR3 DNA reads TGTGCCAGGAGAGACGCCGGACAGGGAGGGGAGCAGTTCTTC. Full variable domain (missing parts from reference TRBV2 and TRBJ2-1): EPEVTQTPSHQVTQMGQEVILRCVPISNHLYFYWYRQILGQKVEFLVSFYNNEISEKSEIFDDQFSVERPDGSNFTLKIRSTKLEDSAMYFCARRDAGQGGEQFFGPGTRLTVL.

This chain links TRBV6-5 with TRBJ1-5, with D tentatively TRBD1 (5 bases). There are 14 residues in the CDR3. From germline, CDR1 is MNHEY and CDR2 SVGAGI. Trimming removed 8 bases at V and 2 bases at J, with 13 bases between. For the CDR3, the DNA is TGTGCCAGCGGAGGGGCAGGGCGCAATCAGCCCCAGCATTTT. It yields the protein CASGGAGRNQPQHF.

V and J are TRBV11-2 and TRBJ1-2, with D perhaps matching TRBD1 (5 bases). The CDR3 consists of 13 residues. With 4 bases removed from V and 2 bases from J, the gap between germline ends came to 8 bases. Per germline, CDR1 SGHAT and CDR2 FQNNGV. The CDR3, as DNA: TGTGCCAGCAGCTGGGGACGAAACTATGGCTACACCTTC. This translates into CASSWGRNYGYTF.

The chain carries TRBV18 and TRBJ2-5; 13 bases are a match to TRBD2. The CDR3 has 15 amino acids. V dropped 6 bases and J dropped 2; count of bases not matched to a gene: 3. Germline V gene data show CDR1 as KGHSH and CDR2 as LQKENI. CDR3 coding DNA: TGTGCCAGCTCCCTGGGACTAGCGGGACAAGAGACCCAGTACTTC. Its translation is CASSLGLAGQETQYF.

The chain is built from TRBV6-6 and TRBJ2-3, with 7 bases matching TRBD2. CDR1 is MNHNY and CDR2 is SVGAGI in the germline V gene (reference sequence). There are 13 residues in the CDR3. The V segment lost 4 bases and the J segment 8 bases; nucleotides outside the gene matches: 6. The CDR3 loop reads CASSLDGEGTQYF. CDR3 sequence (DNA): TGTGCCAGCAGTTTGGATGGGGAGGGTACGCAGTATTTT.

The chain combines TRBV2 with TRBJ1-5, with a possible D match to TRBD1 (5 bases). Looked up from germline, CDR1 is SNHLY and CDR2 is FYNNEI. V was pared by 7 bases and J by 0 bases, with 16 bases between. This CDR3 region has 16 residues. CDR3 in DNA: TGTGCCAGCACTCTTGGGGGGAGGAATAGCAATCAGCCCCAGCATTTT. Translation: CASTLGGRNSNQPQHF. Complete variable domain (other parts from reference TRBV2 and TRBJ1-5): EPEVTQTPSHQVTQMGQEVILRCVPISNHLYFYWYRQILGQKVEFLVSFYNNEISEKSEIFDDQFSVERPDGSNFTLKIRSTKLEDSAMYFCASTLGGRNSNQPQHFGDGTRLSIL.

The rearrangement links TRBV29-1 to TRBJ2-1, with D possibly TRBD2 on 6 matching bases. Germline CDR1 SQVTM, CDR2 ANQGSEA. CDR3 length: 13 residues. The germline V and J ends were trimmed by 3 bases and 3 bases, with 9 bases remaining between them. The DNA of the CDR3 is TGCAGCGTTGACTTAGCGGACTACAATGAGCAGTTCTTC. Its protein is CSVDLADYNEQFF.

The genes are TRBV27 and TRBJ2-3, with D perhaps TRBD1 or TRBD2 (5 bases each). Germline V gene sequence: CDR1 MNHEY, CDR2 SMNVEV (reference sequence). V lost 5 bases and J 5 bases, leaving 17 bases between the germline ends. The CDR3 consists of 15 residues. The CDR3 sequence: CASSPGTGRIDTQYF. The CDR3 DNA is TGTGCCAGCAGTCCTGGGACGGGGCGGATAGATACGCAGTATTTT.

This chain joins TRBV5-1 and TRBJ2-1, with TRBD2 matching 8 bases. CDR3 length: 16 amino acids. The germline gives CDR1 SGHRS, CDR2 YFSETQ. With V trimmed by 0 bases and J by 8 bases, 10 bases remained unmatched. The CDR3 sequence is CASSLEGGGFPHEQFF. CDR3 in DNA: TGCGCCAGCAGCTTGGAGGGCGGGGGGTTCCCACATGAGCAGTTCTTC. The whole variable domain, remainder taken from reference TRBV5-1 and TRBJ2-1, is KAGVTQTPRYLIKTRGQQVTLSCSPISGHRSVSWYQQTPGQGLQFLFEYFSETQRNKGNFPGRFSGRQFSNSRSEMNVSTLELGDSALYLCASSLEGGGFPHEQFFGPGTRLTVL.

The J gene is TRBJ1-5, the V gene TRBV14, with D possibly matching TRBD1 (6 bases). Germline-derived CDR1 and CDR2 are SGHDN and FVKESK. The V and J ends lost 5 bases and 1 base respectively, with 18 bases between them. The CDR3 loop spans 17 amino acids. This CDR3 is CASSTTRTDLSNQPQHF. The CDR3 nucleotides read TGTGCCAGCAGCACAACACGGACAGATCTAAGCAATCAGCCCCAGCATTTT.

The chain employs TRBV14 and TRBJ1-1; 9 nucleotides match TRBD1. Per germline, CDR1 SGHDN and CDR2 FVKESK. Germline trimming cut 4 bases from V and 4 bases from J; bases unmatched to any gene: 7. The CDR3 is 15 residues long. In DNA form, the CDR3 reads TGTGCCAGCAGCCCTGACAGGGGGAGGTTCACTGAAGCTTTCTTT. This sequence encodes CASSPDRGRFTEAFF.

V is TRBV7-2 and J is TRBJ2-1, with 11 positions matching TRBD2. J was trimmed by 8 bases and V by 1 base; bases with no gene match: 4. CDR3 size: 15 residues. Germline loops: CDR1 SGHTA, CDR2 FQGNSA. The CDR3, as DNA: TGTGCCAGCAGCTTAGTAGCGGGAGGGCCGGATGAGCAGTTCTTC. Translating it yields CASSLVAGGPDEQFF. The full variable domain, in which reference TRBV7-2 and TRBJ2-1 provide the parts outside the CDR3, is GAGVSQSPSNKVTEKGKDVELRCDPISGHTALYWYRQSLGQGLEFLIYFQGNSAPDKSGLPSDRFSAERTGGSVSTLTIQRTQQEDSAVYLCASSLVAGGPDEQFFGPGTRLTVL.

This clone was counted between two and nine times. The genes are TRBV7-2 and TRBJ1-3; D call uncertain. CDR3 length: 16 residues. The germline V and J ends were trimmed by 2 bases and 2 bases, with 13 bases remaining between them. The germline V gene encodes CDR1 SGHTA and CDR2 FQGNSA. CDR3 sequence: CASSLRWQDPGNTIYF. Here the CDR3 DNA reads TGTGCCAGCAGCTTAAGATGGCAGGACCCTGGAAACACCATATATTTT.

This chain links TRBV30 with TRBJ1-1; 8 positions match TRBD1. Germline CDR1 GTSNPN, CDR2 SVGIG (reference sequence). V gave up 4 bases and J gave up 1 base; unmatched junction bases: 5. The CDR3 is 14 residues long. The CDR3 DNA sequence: TGTGCCTGGAATTGGGGACAGGCGAACACTGAAGCTTTCTTT. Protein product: CAWNWGQANTEAFF.

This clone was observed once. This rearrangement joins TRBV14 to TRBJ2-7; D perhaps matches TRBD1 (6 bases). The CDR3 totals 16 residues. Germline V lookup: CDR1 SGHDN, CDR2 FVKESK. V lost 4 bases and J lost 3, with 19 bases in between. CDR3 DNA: TGTGCCAGCAGCCGTACTGAACAGGGCCCATTCTACGAGCAGTACTTC. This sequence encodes CASSRTEQGPFYEQYF.

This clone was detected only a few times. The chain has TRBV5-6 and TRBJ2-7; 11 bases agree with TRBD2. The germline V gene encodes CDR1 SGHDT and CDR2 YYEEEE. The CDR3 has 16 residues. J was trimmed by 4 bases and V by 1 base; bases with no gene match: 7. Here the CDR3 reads CASSLFVAGGRYEQYF. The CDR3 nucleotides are TGTGCCAGCAGCTTGTTTGTAGCGGGAGGGAGGTACGAGCAGTACTTC.